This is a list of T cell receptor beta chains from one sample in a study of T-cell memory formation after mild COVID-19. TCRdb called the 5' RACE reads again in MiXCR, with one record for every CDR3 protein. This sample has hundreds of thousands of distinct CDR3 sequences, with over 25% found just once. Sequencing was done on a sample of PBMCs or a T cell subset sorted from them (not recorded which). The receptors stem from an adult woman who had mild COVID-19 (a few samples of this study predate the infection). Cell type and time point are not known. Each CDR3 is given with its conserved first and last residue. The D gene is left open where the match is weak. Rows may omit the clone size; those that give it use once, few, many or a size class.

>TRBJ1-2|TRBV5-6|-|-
CASSFVPQDYGYTF
TGTGCCAGCAGCTTTGTGCCGCAGGACTATGGCTACACCTTC
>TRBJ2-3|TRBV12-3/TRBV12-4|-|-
CASTLDSSFTDTQYF
TGTGCCAGCACCCTGGACAGCTCTTTCACAGATACGCAGTATTTT
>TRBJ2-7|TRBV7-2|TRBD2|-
CAMGRGAYEQYF
TGTGCCATGGGTCGGGGGGCCTACGAGCAGTACTTC
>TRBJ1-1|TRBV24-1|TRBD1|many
CATSDHRGLRTEAFF
TGTGCCACCAGTGACCACAGGGGGCTACGCACTGAAGCTTTCTTT
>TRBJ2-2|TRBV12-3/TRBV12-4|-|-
CASSKTALTGELFF
TGTGCCAGCAGCAAGACAGCCCTCACCGGGGAGCTGTTTTTT
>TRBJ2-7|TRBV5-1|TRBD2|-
CASSLAEGGPADYEQYF
TGCGCCAGCAGCTTGGCCGAGGGAGGGCCGGCGGACTACGAGCAGTACTTC
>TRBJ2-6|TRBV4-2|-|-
CASKDGGGQVSGANVLTF
TGTGCCAGCAAAGATGGGGGAGGCCAAGTCTCTGGGGCCAACGTCCTGACTTTC
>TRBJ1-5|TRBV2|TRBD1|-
CASSEQGASRQPQHF
TGTGCCAGCAGTGAACAGGGGGCCTCAAGGCAGCCCCAGCATTTT
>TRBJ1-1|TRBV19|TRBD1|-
CASSISGTGVHTEAFF
TGTGCCAGTAGTATATCGGGGACAGGTGTGCACACTGAAGCTTTCTTT
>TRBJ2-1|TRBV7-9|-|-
CASSLDEGNEQFF
TGTGCCAGCAGCTTAGACGAGGGCAATGAGCAGTTCTTC
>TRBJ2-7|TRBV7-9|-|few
CASSLEIGQTYEQYF
TGTGCCAGCAGCTTAGAAATCGGACAGACCTACGAGCAGTACTTC
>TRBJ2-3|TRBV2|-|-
CASSDHPSLADTQYF
TGTGCCAGCAGTGATCACCCAAGTTTGGCAGATACGCAGTATTTT
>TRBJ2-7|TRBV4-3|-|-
CASSQAVGGSYEQYF
TGCGCCAGCAGCCAAGCGGTGGGCGGATCCTACGAGCAGTACTTC
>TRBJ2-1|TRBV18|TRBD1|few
CASSPTGVGSYNEQFF
TGTGCCAGCTCACCAACAGGGGTGGGCTCCTACAATGAGCAGTTCTTC
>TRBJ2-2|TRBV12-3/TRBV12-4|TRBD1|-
CASSFGTGRTGELFF
TGTGCCAGCAGTTTCGGGACAGGGCGCACCGGGGAGCTGTTTTTT
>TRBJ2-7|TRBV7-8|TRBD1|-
CASSSRTGRHYEQYF
TGTGCCAGCAGCTCCCGGACAGGGAGACACTACGAGCAGTACTTC
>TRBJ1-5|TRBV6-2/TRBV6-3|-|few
CASSSQGNQPQHF
TGTGCCAGCAGTTCCCAGGGCAATCAGCCCCAGCATTTT
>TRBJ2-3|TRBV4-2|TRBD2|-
CASSQVAGAEGTDTQYF
TGTGCCAGCAGCCAAGTAGCGGGGGCGGAAGGCACAGATACGCAGTATTTT
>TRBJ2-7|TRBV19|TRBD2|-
CASSILAGEYEQYF
TGTGCCAGTAGTATTCTAGCGGGAGAATACGAGCAGTACTTC
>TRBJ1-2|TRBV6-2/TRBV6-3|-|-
CASSYEGFYGYTF
TGTGCCAGCAGTTACGAAGGGTTCTATGGCTACACCTTC
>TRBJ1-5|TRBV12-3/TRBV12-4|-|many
CASSLAPWGSNQPQHF
TGTGCCAGCAGCCTCGCTCCTTGGGGGAGCAATCAGCCCCAGCATTTT